The rows below give T cell receptor beta chains drawn from one sample of a study of blood T cell repertoires in COVID-19. Generated by immunoSEQ multiplex PCR, the TCRdb table keeps only in-frame clones and is missing some. The sample records more than 150,000 clones, approximately 80% being singletons. The specimen sequenced was PBMCs or T cells enriched from blood (not recorded which). These receptors originate from a man aged 45-65 years who had recovered from COVID-19. Both conserved end residues are part of each CDR3. Each record gives: D gene, V gene, clone size, CDR3 length, J gene, CDR3 protein, CDR3 DNA. The D gene is left open where the match is weak. Rows may omit the clone size; those that give it use once, few, many or a size class.

d_call: TRBD1
v_call: TRBV13
clone_size: once
cdr3_length: 11
j_call: TRBJ2-7
cdr3_aa: CASGQGGEQYF
cdr3_nt: TGTGCCAGCGGACAGGGGGGCGAGCAGTACTTC

d_call: -
v_call: TRBV2
clone_size: -
cdr3_length: 17
j_call: TRBJ2-2
cdr3_aa: CASSDPRGPTLSGELFF
cdr3_nt: TGTGCCAGCAGTGACCCGCGGGGGCCCACCCTGAGCGGGGAGCTGTTTTTT

d_call: -
v_call: TRBV28
clone_size: -
cdr3_length: 16
j_call: TRBJ2-5
cdr3_aa: CASSNQGLGYQETQYF
cdr3_nt: TGTGCCAGCAGTAATCAGGGGCTAGGGTACCAAGAGACCCAGTACTTC

d_call: TRBD1
v_call: TRBV3-1/TRBV3-2
clone_size: -
cdr3_length: 15
j_call: TRBJ1-5
cdr3_aa: CASSQEQGRNQPQHF
cdr3_nt: TGTGCCAGCAGCCAAGAACAGGGGCGCAATCAGCCCCAGCATTTT

d_call: TRBD2
v_call: TRBV5-1
clone_size: -
cdr3_length: 17
j_call: TRBJ2-5
cdr3_aa: CASGRLAGGTMQETQYF
cdr3_nt: TGCGCCAGCGGAAGACTAGCGGGAGGGACTATGCAAGAGACCCAGTACTTC

d_call: TRBD1
v_call: TRBV3-1/TRBV3-2
clone_size: -
cdr3_length: 12
j_call: TRBJ2-7
cdr3_aa: CATTGEAYEQYF
cdr3_nt: TGTGCCACGACAGGGGAGGCATACGAGCAGTACTTC

d_call: TRBD1
v_call: TRBV4-1
clone_size: -
cdr3_length: 16
j_call: TRBJ1-1
cdr3_aa: CASSLDPTGGPTEAFF
cdr3_nt: TGCGCCAGCAGCCTCGACCCGACAGGGGGCCCCACTGAAGCTTTCTTT

d_call: TRBD2
v_call: TRBV2
clone_size: few
cdr3_length: 16
j_call: TRBJ2-1
cdr3_aa: CASSHPGTSVGKEQFF
cdr3_nt: TGTGCCAGCAGTCATCCCGGGACTAGCGTGGGGAAAGAGCAGTTCTTC

d_call: -
v_call: TRBV5-1
clone_size: -
cdr3_length: 12
j_call: TRBJ2-7
cdr3_aa: CASSPGWAEQYF
cdr3_nt: TGCGCCAGCAGTCCGGGGTGGGCCGAGCAGTACTTC

d_call: TRBD2
v_call: TRBV5-6
clone_size: -
cdr3_length: 16
j_call: TRBJ2-3
cdr3_aa: CASSSRTSGVLHTQYF
cdr3_nt: TGTGCCAGCAGCTCCCGGACTAGCGGGGTACTACATACGCAGTATTTT

d_call: -
v_call: TRBV19
clone_size: -
cdr3_length: 15
j_call: TRBJ2-7
cdr3_aa: CASSRTFDRLYEQYF
cdr3_nt: TGTGCCAGTAGTAGGACGTTTGACAGGCTCTACGAGCAGTACTTC

d_call: TRBD2
v_call: TRBV3-1/TRBV3-2
clone_size: -
cdr3_length: 16
j_call: TRBJ2-5
cdr3_aa: CASSTRSGGHQETQYF
cdr3_nt: TGTGCCAGCAGCACCCGTAGCGGGGGACACCAAGAGACCCAGTACTTC

d_call: TRBD1
v_call: TRBV11-3
clone_size: -
cdr3_length: 18
j_call: TRBJ1-5
cdr3_aa: CASSSHGPRGRIDQPQHF
cdr3_nt: TGTGCCAGCAGCTCACATGGGCCCAGGGGGCGCATAGATCAGCCCCAGCATTTT

d_call: TRBD1
v_call: TRBV5-1
clone_size: -
cdr3_length: 14
j_call: TRBJ1-3
cdr3_aa: CASSPTGAGNTIYF
cdr3_nt: TGCGCCAGCAGCCCTACAGGGGCTGGAAACACCATATATTTT

d_call: TRBD2
v_call: TRBV2
clone_size: once
cdr3_length: 17
j_call: TRBJ2-1
cdr3_aa: CASRQHPMGGGYNEQFF
cdr3_nt: TGTGCCAGCAGGCAGCACCCAATGGGCGGGGGGTACAATGAGCAGTTCTTC

d_call: TRBD2
v_call: TRBV9
clone_size: -
cdr3_length: 18
j_call: TRBJ2-1
cdr3_aa: CASSPRLAGVGSYNEQFF
cdr3_nt: TGTGCCAGCAGCCCCCGGCTAGCGGGGGTAGGCTCCTACAATGAGCAGTTCTTC

d_call: -
v_call: TRBV5-1
clone_size: -
cdr3_length: 14
j_call: TRBJ1-1
cdr3_aa: CASSFNRKNTEAFF
cdr3_nt: TGCGCCAGCAGCTTTAACAGGAAGAACACTGAAGCTTTCTTT

d_call: -
v_call: TRBV4-1
clone_size: -
cdr3_length: 15
j_call: TRBJ1-2
cdr3_aa: CASSQAGDYNYGYTF
cdr3_nt: TGCGCCAGCAGCCAAGCTGGGGACTACAACTATGGCTACACCTTC

d_call: -
v_call: TRBV3-1/TRBV3-2
clone_size: -
cdr3_length: 13
j_call: TRBJ2-3
cdr3_aa: CASTYVEGSTQYF
cdr3_nt: TGTGCCAGCACCTACGTGGAGGGCTCTACGCAGTATTTT

d_call: -
v_call: TRBV5-5
clone_size: -
cdr3_length: 14
j_call: TRBJ2-7
cdr3_aa: CASSLGGQVYEQYF
cdr3_nt: TGTGCCAGCAGCTTGGGGGGCCAGGTCTACGAGCAGTACTTC

d_call: TRBD1
v_call: TRBV6-6
clone_size: -
cdr3_length: 16
j_call: TRBJ1-2
cdr3_aa: CASSYERTGRTYGYTF
cdr3_nt: TGTGCCAGCAGTTACGAAAGGACAGGGCGGACCTATGGCTACACCTTC

d_call: -
v_call: TRBV6-2/TRBV6-3
clone_size: -
cdr3_length: 14
j_call: TRBJ2-3
cdr3_aa: CASTYTSGTDTQYF
cdr3_nt: TGTGCCAGCACTTACACCAGCGGCACAGATACGCAGTATTTT

d_call: TRBD1
v_call: TRBV28
clone_size: -
cdr3_length: 14
j_call: TRBJ1-1
cdr3_aa: CASRTGGGDTEAFF
cdr3_nt: TGTGCCAGCAGGACAGGGGGCGGGGACACTGAAGCTTTCTTT

d_call: TRBD1
v_call: TRBV19
clone_size: -
cdr3_length: 13
j_call: TRBJ1-6
cdr3_aa: CASHTGVDSPLHF
cdr3_nt: TGTGCCAGCCACACAGGGGTGGATTCACCCCTCCACTTT

d_call: -
v_call: TRBV5-1
clone_size: few
cdr3_length: 15
j_call: TRBJ2-1
cdr3_aa: CASSLAQGRGNEQFF
cdr3_nt: TGCGCCAGCAGCTTGGCACAGGGCAGGGGTAATGAGCAGTTCTTC

d_call: -
v_call: TRBV7-8
clone_size: -
cdr3_length: 13
j_call: TRBJ2-7
cdr3_aa: CASSPNRVAEQYF
cdr3_nt: TGTGCCAGCAGCCCTAATCGCGTTGCCGAGCAGTACTTC

d_call: -
v_call: TRBV19
clone_size: -
cdr3_length: 14
j_call: TRBJ1-5
cdr3_aa: CASSIRGSNQPQHF
cdr3_nt: TGTGCCAGTAGTATTAGGGGTAGCAATCAGCCCCAGCATTTT

d_call: -
v_call: TRBV30
clone_size: -
cdr3_length: 14
j_call: TRBJ1-1
cdr3_aa: CAWRGRGLSGEAFF
cdr3_nt: TGTGCCTGGAGGGGAAGGGGACTCTCTGGGGAAGCTTTCTTT

d_call: -
v_call: TRBV27
clone_size: -
cdr3_length: 15
j_call: TRBJ2-1
cdr3_aa: CASSGSESSYNEQFF
cdr3_nt: TGTGCCAGCAGTGGGAGTGAGAGCTCCTACAATGAGCAGTTCTTC